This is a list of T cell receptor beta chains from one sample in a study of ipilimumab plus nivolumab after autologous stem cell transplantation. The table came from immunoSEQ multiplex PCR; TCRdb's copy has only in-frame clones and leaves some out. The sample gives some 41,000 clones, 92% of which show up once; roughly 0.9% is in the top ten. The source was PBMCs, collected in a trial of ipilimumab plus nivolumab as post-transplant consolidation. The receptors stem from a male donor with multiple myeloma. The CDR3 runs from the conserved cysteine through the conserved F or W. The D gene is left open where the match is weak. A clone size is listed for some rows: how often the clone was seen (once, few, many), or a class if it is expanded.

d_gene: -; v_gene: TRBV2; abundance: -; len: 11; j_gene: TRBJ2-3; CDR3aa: CASRDTDTQYF; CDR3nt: TGTGCCAGCAGGGACACAGATACGCAGTATTTT
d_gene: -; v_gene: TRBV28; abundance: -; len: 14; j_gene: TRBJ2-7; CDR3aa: CASSETGRGYEQYF; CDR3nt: TGTGCCAGCAGTGAGACGGGACGCGGTTACGAGCAGTACTTC
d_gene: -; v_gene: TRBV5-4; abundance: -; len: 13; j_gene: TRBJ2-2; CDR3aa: CASRGPNTGELFF; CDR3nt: TGTGCCAGTCGGGGGCCGAACACCGGGGAGCTGTTTTTT
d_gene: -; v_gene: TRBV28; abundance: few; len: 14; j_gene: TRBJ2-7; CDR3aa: CASSFVGRGNEQYF; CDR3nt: TGTGCCAGCAGTTTCGTGGGAAGAGGGAACGAGCAGTACTTC
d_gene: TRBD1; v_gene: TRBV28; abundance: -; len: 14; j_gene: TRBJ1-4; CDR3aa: CASSPGTGDEKLFF; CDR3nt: TGTGCCAGCAGCCCCGGGACAGGGGACGAAAAACTGTTTTTT
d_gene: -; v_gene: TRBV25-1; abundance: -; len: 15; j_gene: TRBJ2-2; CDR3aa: CASSDRQIYTGELFF; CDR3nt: TGTGCCAGCAGTGATCGACAGATCTACACCGGGGAGCTGTTTTTT
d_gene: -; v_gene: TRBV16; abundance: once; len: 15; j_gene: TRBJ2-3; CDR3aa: CASSQSVAASDTQYF; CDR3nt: TGTGCCAGCAGCCAATCCGTAGCTGCATCAGATACGCAGTATTTT
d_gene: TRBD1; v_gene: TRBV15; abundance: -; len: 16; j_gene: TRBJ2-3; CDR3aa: CATSRGDRGLTDTQYF; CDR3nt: TGTGCCACCAGCAGGGGGGACAGGGGGCTCACAGATACGCAGTATTTT
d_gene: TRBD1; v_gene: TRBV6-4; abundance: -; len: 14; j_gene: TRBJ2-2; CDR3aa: CASSPDRYTGELFF; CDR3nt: TGTGCCAGCAGTCCGGACAGGTACACCGGGGAGCTGTTTTTT
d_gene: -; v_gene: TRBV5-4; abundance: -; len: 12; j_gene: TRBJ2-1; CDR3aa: CALGTPGNEQFF; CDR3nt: TGTGCCCTCGGGACCCCGGGGAATGAGCAGTTCTTC
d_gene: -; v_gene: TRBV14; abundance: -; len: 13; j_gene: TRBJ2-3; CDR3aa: CASSQVIADTQYF; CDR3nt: TGTGCCAGCAGCCAAGTGATTGCAGATACGCAGTATTTT
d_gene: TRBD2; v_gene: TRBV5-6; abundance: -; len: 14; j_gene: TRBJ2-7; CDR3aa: CASSLTSGSGEQYF; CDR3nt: TGTGCCAGCAGCTTGACTAGCGGGAGTGGAGAGCAGTACTTC
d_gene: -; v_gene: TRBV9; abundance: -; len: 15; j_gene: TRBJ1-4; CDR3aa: CASSVAVGLGEKLFF; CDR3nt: TGTGCCAGCAGCGTAGCAGTAGGGTTAGGAGAAAAACTGTTTTTT
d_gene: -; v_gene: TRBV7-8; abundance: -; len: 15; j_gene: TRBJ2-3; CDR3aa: CASSLQGLSTDTQYF; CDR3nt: TGTGCCAGCAGCTTACAGGGTCTTAGCACAGATACGCAGTATTTT
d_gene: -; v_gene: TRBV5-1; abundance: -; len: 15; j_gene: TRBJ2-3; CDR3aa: CASSLVVGETDTQYF; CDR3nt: TGCGCCAGCAGCTTGGTGGTTGGGGAGACAGATACGCAGTATTTT
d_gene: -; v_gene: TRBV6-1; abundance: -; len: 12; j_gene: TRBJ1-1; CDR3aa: CASSRSTGEAFF; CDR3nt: TGTGCCAGCAGTCGCTCAACCGGCGAAGCTTTCTTT
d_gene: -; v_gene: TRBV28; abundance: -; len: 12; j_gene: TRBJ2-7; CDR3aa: CAAGGRVYEQYF; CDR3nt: TGTGCAGCTGGGGGGCGCGTCTACGAGCAGTACTTC
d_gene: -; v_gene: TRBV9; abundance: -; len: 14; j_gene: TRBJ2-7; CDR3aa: CASSAPGNYGEQYF; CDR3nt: TGTGCCAGCAGTGCCCCGGGGAACTATGGCGAGCAGTACTTC
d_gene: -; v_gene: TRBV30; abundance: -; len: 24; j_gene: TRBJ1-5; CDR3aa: CAWSPAGDFPPTLPPYPSDQPQHF; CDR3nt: TGTGCCTGGAGCCCCGCGGGGGACTTCCCCCCAACTCTACCCCCCTACCCCTCTGATCAGCCCCAGCATTTT
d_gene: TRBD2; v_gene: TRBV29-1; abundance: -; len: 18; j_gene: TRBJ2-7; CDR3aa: CSVVLYIASGRSSYEQYF; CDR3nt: TGCAGCGTTGTCCTCTACATTGCTAGCGGGAGGAGCTCCTACGAGCAGTACTTC
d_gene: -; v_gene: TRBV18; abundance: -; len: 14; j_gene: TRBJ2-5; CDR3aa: CASSPSGNQETQYF; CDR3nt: TGTGCCAGCTCACCATCAGGGAACCAAGAGACCCAGTACTTC
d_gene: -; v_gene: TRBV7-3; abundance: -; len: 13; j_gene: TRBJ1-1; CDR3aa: CASSLTQNTEAFF; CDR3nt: TGTGCCAGCAGCTTGACACAGAACACTGAAGCTTTCTTT
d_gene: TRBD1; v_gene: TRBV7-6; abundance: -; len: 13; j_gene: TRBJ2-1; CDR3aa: CASSGQGYNEQFF; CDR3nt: TGTGCCAGCAGCGGACAGGGGTACAATGAGCAGTTCTTC
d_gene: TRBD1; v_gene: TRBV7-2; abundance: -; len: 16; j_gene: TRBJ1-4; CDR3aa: CASSLLPGQGGSGVFF; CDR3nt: TGTGCCAGCAGCTTATTGCCGGGACAGGGGGGAAGTGGGGTGTTTTTT
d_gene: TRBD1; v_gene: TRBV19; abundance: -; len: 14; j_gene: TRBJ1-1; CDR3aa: CASSTTGAPLGAFF; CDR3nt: TGTGCCAGTAGTACTACAGGGGCTCCCCTAGGAGCTTTCTTT
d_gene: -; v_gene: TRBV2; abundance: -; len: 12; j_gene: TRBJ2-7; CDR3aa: CASKTGPYEQYF; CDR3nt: TGTGCCAGCAAGACAGGTCCCTACGAGCAGTACTTC
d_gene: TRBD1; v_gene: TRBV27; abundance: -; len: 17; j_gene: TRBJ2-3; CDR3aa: CASSPRPGQGGTDTQYF; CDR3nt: TGTGCCAGCAGTCCTCGACCGGGACAGGGGGGCACAGATACGCAGTATTTT
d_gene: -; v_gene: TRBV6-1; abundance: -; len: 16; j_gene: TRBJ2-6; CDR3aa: CASSESRYSGANVLTF; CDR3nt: TGTGCCAGCAGTGAAAGTCGGTACTCTGGGGCCAACGTCCTGACTTTC
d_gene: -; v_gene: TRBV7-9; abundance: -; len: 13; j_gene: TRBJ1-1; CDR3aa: CASSLAENTEAFF; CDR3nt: TGTGCCAGCAGCTTAGCGGAGAACACTGAAGCTTTCTTT
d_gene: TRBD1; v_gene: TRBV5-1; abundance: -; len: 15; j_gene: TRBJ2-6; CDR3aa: CASSPTGKGANVLTF; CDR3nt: TGCGCCAGCAGCCCGACAGGGAAGGGGGCCAACGTCCTGACTTTC
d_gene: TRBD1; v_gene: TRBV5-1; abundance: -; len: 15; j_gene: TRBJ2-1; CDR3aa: CASSPRTGVYNEQFF; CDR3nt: TGCGCCAGCAGCCCCCGGACAGGGGTATACAATGAGCAGTTCTTC
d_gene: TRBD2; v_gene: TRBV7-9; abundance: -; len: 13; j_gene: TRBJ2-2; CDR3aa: CASSSGVAGELFF; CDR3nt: TGTGCCAGCAGCAGCGGGGTTGCCGGGGAGCTGTTTTTT
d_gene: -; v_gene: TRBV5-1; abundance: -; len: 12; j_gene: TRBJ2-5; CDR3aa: CASSALGETQYF; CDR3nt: TGCGCCAGCAGCGCTCTCGGAGAGACCCAGTACTTC
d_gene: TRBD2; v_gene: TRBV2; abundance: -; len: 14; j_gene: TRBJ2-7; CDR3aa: CASSELAGSYEQYF; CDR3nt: TGTGCCAGCAGTGAACTAGCGGGGTCCTACGAGCAGTACTTC
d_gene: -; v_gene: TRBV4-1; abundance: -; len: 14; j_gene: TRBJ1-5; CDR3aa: CASSQVVWDQPQHF; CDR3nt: TGCGCCAGCAGCCAAGTCGTGTGGGATCAGCCCCAGCATTTT
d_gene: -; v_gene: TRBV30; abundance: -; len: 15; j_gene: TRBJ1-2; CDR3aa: CAWAPGTWKVYGYTF; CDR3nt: TGTGCCTGGGCCCCCGGGACCTGGAAGGTGTATGGCTACACCTTC
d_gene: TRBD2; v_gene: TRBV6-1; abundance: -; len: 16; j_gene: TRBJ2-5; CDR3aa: CASSKGLAGGRETQYF; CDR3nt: TGTGCCAGCAGTAAAGGACTAGCGGGGGGGAGGGAGACCCAGTACTTC
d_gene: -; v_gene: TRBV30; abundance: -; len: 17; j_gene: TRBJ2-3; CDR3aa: CAWSVSPDPGGTDTQYF; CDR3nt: TGTGCCTGGAGTGTATCCCCCGACCCAGGGGGGACAGATACGCAGTATTTT
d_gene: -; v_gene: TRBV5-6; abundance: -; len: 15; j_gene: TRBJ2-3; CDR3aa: CASSLGGTSTDTQYF; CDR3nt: TGTGCCAGCAGCTTAGGGGGGACTAGCACAGATACGCAGTATTTT
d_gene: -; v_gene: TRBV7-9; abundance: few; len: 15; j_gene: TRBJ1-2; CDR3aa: CASSLATTGTYGYTF; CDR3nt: TGTGCCAGCAGCTTAGCAACCACAGGGACCTATGGCTACACCTTC
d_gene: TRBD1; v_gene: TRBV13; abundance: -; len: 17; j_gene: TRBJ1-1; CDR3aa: CASSITGGRLMNTEAFF; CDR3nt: TGTGCCAGCAGCATTACAGGGGGCAGACTTATGAACACTGAAGCTTTCTTT
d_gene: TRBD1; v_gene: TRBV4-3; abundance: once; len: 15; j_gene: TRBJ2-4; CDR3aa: CASSHTTGDGRGQYF; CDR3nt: TGCGCCAGCAGCCACACGACAGGGGACGGCCGAGGACAGTACTTC
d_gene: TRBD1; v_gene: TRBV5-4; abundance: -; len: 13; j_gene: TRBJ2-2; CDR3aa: CASSFYRGGELFF; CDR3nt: TGTGCCAGCAGCTTCTACAGGGGGGGGGAGCTGTTTTTT
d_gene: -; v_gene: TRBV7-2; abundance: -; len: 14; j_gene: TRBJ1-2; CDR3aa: CASSFGDEFGGYTF; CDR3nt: TGTGCCAGCAGCTTCGGGGACGAGTTCGGGGGCTACACCTTC
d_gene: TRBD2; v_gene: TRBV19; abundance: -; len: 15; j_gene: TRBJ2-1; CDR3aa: CASSMRLAGVNEQFF; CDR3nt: TGTGCCAGTAGTATGAGGCTAGCGGGGGTCAATGAGCAGTTCTTC
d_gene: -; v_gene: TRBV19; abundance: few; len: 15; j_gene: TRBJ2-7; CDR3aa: CASSTRLDGPVVRYF; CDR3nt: TGTGCCAGTAGTACCCGACTAGACGGACCTGTGGTACGGTACTTC
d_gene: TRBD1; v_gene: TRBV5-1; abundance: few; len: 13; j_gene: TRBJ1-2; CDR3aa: CASSLDRGDGYTF; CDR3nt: TGCGCCAGCAGCTTGGACAGGGGTGATGGCTACACCTTC
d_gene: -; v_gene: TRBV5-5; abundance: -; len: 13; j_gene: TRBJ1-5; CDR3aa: CASSGQNNQPQHF; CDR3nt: TGTGCCAGCAGCGGACAAAACAATCAGCCCCAGCATTTT
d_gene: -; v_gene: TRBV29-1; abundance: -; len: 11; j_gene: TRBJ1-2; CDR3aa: CSVAVNYGYTF; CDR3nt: TGCAGCGTTGCGGTCAACTATGGCTACACCTTC
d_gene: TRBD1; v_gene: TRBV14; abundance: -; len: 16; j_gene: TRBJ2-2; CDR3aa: CASSQGDRGNTGELFF; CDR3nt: TGTGCCAGCAGCCAGGGGGACAGGGGGAACACCGGGGAGCTGTTTTTT
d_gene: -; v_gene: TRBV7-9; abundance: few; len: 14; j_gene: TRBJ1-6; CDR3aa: CASSSGQGYSPLHF; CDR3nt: TGTGCCAGCAGCTCCGGACAAGGCTATTCACCCCTCCACTTT
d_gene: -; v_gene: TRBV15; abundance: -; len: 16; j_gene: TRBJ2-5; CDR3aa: CATSRVLGGRGETQYF; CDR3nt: TGTGCCACCAGCAGAGTTTTAGGGGGAAGAGGGGAGACCCAGTACTTC